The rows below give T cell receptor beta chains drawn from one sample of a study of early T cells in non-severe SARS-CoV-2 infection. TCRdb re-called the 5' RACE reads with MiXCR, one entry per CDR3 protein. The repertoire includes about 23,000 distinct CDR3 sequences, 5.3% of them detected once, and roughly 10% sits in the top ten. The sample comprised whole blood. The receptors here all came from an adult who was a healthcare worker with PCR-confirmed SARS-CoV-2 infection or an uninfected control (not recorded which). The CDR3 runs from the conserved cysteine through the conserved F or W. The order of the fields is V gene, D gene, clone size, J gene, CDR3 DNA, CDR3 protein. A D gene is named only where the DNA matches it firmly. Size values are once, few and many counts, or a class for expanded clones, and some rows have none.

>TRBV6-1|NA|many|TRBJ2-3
TGTGCCAGCAGTGCCCTGACAGATACGCAGTATTTT
CASSALTDTQYF
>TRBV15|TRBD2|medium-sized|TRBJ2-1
TGTGCCACCAGCAGAGATCTAGCGGAGGGCAATGAGCAGTTCTTC
CATSRDLAEGNEQFF
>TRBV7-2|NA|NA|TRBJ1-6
TGTGCCAGCAGCTTAGCACGATCACAGGGCAATTCACCCCTCCACTTT
CASSLARSQGNSPLHF
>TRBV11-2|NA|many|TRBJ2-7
TGTGCCAGCAGCTTAGCGGTCGAGCAGTACTTC
CASSLAVEQYF
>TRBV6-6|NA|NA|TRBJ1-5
TGTGCCAGCAGTTACACCCAGGGTTCCAATCAGCCCCAGCATTTT
CASSYTQGSNQPQHF
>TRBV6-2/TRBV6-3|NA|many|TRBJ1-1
TGTGCCAGCAGTGGAGACAGGTTTACTGAAGCTTTCTTT
CASSGDRFTEAFF
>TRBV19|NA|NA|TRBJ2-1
TGTGCCAGTAGTATGGCAATGGGTTCTAATGAGCAGTTCTTC
CASSMAMGSNEQFF
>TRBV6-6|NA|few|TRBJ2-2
TGTGCCAGCAGTCTGGGACTTTCCAACACCGGGGAGCTGTTTTTT
CASSLGLSNTGELFF
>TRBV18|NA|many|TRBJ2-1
TGTGCCAGCTCACTAGTGGGCGATGAGCAGTTCTTC
CASSLVGDEQFF
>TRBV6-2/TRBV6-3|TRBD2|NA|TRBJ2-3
TGTGCCAGCACCGAAGCGGGAGGGGTGACAGATACGCAGTATTTT
CASTEAGGVTDTQYF
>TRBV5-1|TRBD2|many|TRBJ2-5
TGCGCCAGCAGCTCGTCCCCGGGACTAGCGGAAGAGACCCAGTACTTC
CASSSSPGLAEETQYF
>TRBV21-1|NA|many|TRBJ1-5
TGTGCCAGCAGCAGCGAACGCCCCCAGCATTTT
CASSSERPQHF
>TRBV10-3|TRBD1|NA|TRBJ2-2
TGTGCCATCAGTGGCGGACAGGGGGCCGGGGAGCTGTTTTTT
CAISGGQGAGELFF
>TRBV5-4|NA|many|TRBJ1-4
TGTGCCAGCAGCTTGGGGAGCGCAACTAATGAAAAACTGTTTTTT
CASSLGSATNEKLFF
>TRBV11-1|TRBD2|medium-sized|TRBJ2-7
TGTGCCAGCAGCCCGCTGAGCGGGAGTGTGACCGAGCAGTACTTC
CASSPLSGSVTEQYF
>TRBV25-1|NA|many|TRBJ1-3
TGTGCCAGCCGAGGGGATTGGGAGACTGGAAACACCATATATTTT
CASRGDWETGNTIYF
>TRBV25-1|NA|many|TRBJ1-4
TGTGCCAGCAGGGGCCTGGGGCCGGAAAAACTGTTTTTT
CASRGLGPEKLFF
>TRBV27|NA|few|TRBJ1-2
TGTGCCAGCAGTTTACGGCAGGGGTATGGCTACACCTTC
CASSLRQGYGYTF
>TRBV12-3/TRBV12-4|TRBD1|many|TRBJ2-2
TGTGCCAGCAGTCCCCAAGGGGGCGGGAACACCGGGGAGCTGTTTTTT
CASSPQGGGNTGELFF
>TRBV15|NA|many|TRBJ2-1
TGTGCCACCAGCAGAGATGGTGGCGGCTCCTACAATGAGCAGTTCTTC
CATSRDGGGSYNEQFF
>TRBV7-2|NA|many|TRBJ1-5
TGTGCCAGCAGCTTAGGAGAGCTTCAGCCCCAGCATTTT
CASSLGELQPQHF
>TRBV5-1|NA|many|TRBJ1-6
TGCGCCAGCAGCTTGACTAATTCACCCCTCCACTTT
CASSLTNSPLHF
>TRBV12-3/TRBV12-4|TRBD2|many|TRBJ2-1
TGTGCCAGCAGCAAGGGACTACAAGCCTCCTACAATGAGCAGTTCTTC
CASSKGLQASYNEQFF
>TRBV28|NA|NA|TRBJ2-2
TGTGCCAGCAGTTGGGCGTTCGGGAACACCGGGGAGCTGTTTTTT
CASSWAFGNTGELFF
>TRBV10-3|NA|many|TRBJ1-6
TGTGCCATCAGTGACAGGACCGCACCGAGTAATTCACCCCTCCACTTT
CAISDRTAPSNSPLHF
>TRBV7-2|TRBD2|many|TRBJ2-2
TGTGCCAGTACATCGGCGGGAGTGGGAACCGGGGAGCTGTTTTTT
CASTSAGVGTGELFF
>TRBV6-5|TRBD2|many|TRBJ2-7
TGTGCCAGCAGTTTGGCTAGCGGGATGGCCTACGAGCAGTACTTC
CASSLASGMAYEQYF
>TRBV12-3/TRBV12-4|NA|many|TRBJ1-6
TGTGCCAGCAGTTTCGGTTTAGGGAATACTTCACCCCTCCACTTT
CASSFGLGNTSPLHF
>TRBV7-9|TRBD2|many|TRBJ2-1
TGTGCCAGCAGCCCGACCCCTTTGAGCGGGAGTGTCAATGAGCAGTTCTTC
CASSPTPLSGSVNEQFF
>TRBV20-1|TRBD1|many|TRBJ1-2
TGCAGTGCTAGAGATAGGGACAGGGGTTCCTATGGCTACACCTTC
CSARDRDRGSYGYTF
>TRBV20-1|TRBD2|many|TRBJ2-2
TGCAGTGCTTTAGCGGGGTTCGCGAACACCGGGGAGCTGTTTTTT
CSALAGFANTGELFF
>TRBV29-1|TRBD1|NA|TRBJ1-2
TGCAGCGTTGGAGGACAGGAAAGCTCCTATGGCTACACCTTC
CSVGGQESSYGYTF
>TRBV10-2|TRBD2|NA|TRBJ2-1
TGCGCCAGCACTTTGATGGCGGGAGGCTCCTACAATGAGCAGTTCTTC
CASTLMAGGSYNEQFF
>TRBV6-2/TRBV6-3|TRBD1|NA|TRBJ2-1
TGTGCCAGCAGTTACCCGACAGGGGCGCGGAGGTTCTTC
CASSYPTGARRFF
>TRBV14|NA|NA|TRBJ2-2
TGTGCCAGCAGCCACATGGACAGATCGAACACCGGGGAGCTGTTTTTT
CASSHMDRSNTGELFF
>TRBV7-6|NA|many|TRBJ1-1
TGTGCCAGCAGCTTAAGCGTCGGTGGCGGTACCACTGAAGCTTTCTTT
CASSLSVGGGTTEAFF
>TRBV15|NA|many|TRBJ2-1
TGTGCCACCAGCAGCCCGCTTTTGGCCCAGTTCTTC
CATSSPLLAQFF
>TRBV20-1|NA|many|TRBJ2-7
TGCAGTGCTGGGGGACTTTACGAGCAGTACTTC
CSAGGLYEQYF
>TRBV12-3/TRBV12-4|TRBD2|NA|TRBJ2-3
TGTGCCAGCAGTTTGAGCGGGGGCACAGATACGCAGTATTTT
CASSLSGGTDTQYF
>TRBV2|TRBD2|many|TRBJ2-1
TGTGCCAGCAGAGGGCGGGAGGCCTCCTACAATGAGCAGTTCTTC
CASRGREASYNEQFF
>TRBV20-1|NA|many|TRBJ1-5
TGCAGTGCTATCCGGGACAGCAATCAGCCCCAGCATTTT
CSAIRDSNQPQHF
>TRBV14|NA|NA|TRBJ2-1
TGTGCCAGCAGCCAAGGAGACTCCGCCTACAATGAGCAGTTCTTC
CASSQGDSAYNEQFF
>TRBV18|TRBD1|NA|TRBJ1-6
TGTGCCAGCTCACCACGTAATGGACAGGCTCCTAATTCACCCCTCCACTTT
CASSPRNGQAPNSPLHF
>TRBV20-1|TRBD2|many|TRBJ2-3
TGCAGTACTTGGGGGGGGGTCGTAGATACGCAGTATTTT
CSTWGGVVDTQYF
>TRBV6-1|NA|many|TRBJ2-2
TGTGCCAGCACCAAAGTTGTCTCGGCTTACACCGGGGAGCTGTTTTTT
CASTKVVSAYTGELFF
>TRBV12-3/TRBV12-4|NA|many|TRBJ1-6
TGTGCCAGCAGTTCCTCTCATTCACCCCTCCACTTT
CASSSSHSPLHF
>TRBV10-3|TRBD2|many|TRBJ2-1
TGTGCGATAAGACTGGGAGGGAACTACAATGAGCAGTTCTTC
CAIRLGGNYNEQFF
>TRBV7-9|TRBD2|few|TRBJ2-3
TGTGCCAGCAGCAAGACTAGCGGGGTTACAGATACGCAGTATTTT
CASSKTSGVTDTQYF
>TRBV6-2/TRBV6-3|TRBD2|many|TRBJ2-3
TGTGCCAGCCTCGTAGCGGGGGAGAGCACAGATACGCAGTATTTT
CASLVAGESTDTQYF
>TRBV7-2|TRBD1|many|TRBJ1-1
TGTGCCAGCAGCTTAGGGACAGGGGGCGCCCCTATGAACACTGAAGCTTTCTTT
CASSLGTGGAPMNTEAFF
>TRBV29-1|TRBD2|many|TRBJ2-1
TGCAGCGTCTCACCGGGACTAGCCGATGAGCAGTTCTTC
CSVSPGLADEQFF
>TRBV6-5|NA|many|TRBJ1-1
TGTGCCAGCAGTTACCGGGGGAAAGAAGCTTTCTTT
CASSYRGKEAFF